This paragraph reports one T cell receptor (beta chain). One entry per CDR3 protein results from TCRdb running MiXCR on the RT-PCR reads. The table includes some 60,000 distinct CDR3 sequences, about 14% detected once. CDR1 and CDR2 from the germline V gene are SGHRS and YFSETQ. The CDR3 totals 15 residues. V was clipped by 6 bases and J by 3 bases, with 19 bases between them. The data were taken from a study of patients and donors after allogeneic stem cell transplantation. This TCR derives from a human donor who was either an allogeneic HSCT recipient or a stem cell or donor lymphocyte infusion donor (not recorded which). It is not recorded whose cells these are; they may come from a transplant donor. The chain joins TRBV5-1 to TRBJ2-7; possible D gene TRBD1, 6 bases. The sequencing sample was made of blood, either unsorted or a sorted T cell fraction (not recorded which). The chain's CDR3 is CASTPQGTLFYEQYF. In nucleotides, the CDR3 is TGCGCCAGCACGCCTCAGGGGACCCTATTCTACGAGCAGTACTTC.